Shown below are 4 T cell receptor beta chains from a single sample sequenced in a study of technical replicates of blood from a few donors. Assay used: immunoSEQ multiplex PCR; TCRdb lists only in-frame clones, some missing. The table has about 83,000 clones, just over 90% seen once. Sequencing was done on a sample of T cells isolated from PBMCs. The receptors come from a human donor in good health.

This rearrangement joins TRBV5-6 to TRBJ1-1, with 8 bases aligning to TRBD1. Germline V gene data show CDR1 as SGHDT and CDR2 as YYEEEE. V shed 1 base, J shed 3 bases, and the junction held 8 bases outside the gene matches. This CDR3 contains 16 residues. CDR3 sequence: CASSLLGATGDTEAFF. CDR3 nucleotide sequence: TGTGCCAGCAGCTTGCTTGGGGCGACAGGGGACACTGAAGCTTTCTTT.

The V call is TRBV4-1, the J call TRBJ2-7, with D perhaps TRBD2 (6 bases). Germline V lookup: CDR1 MGHRA, CDR2 YSYEKL. The CDR3 has 15 amino acids. V lost 3 bases to trimming and J lost 2 bases, with 14 bases between them. The CDR3 DNA reads as TGCGCCAGCAGCCAGGGAGGCGCAGCAGCCTACGAGCAGTACTTC. Translation: CASSQGGAAAYEQYF.

The chain recombines TRBV28 with TRBJ2-7; 8 nucleotides align to TRBD1. The germline CDR1 and CDR2 sequences are MDHEN and SYDVKM. V lost 6 bases to trimming and J lost 3 bases; unmatched junction nucleotides: 13. This CDR3 region has 16 residues. DNA of the CDR3: TGTGCCAGCAGCTTAGGGGGACAGGAATTAGACTACGAGCAGTACTTC. This codes for CASSLGGQELDYEQYF.

This clone was detected once. This rearrangement joins TRBV7-6 to TRBJ2-2; 10 nucleotides agree with TRBD2. Unmatched junction bases numbered 9, after V lost 3 bases and J lost 5 bases. The CDR3 extends over 17 amino acids. Germline V gives CDR1 SGHVS, CDR2 FNYEAQ. CDR3 nucleotide sequence: TGTGCCAGCAGCTTGGCGACTTTAGCGGGGGGTACCGGGGAGCTGTTTTTT. Its protein product is CASSLATLAGGTGELFF.